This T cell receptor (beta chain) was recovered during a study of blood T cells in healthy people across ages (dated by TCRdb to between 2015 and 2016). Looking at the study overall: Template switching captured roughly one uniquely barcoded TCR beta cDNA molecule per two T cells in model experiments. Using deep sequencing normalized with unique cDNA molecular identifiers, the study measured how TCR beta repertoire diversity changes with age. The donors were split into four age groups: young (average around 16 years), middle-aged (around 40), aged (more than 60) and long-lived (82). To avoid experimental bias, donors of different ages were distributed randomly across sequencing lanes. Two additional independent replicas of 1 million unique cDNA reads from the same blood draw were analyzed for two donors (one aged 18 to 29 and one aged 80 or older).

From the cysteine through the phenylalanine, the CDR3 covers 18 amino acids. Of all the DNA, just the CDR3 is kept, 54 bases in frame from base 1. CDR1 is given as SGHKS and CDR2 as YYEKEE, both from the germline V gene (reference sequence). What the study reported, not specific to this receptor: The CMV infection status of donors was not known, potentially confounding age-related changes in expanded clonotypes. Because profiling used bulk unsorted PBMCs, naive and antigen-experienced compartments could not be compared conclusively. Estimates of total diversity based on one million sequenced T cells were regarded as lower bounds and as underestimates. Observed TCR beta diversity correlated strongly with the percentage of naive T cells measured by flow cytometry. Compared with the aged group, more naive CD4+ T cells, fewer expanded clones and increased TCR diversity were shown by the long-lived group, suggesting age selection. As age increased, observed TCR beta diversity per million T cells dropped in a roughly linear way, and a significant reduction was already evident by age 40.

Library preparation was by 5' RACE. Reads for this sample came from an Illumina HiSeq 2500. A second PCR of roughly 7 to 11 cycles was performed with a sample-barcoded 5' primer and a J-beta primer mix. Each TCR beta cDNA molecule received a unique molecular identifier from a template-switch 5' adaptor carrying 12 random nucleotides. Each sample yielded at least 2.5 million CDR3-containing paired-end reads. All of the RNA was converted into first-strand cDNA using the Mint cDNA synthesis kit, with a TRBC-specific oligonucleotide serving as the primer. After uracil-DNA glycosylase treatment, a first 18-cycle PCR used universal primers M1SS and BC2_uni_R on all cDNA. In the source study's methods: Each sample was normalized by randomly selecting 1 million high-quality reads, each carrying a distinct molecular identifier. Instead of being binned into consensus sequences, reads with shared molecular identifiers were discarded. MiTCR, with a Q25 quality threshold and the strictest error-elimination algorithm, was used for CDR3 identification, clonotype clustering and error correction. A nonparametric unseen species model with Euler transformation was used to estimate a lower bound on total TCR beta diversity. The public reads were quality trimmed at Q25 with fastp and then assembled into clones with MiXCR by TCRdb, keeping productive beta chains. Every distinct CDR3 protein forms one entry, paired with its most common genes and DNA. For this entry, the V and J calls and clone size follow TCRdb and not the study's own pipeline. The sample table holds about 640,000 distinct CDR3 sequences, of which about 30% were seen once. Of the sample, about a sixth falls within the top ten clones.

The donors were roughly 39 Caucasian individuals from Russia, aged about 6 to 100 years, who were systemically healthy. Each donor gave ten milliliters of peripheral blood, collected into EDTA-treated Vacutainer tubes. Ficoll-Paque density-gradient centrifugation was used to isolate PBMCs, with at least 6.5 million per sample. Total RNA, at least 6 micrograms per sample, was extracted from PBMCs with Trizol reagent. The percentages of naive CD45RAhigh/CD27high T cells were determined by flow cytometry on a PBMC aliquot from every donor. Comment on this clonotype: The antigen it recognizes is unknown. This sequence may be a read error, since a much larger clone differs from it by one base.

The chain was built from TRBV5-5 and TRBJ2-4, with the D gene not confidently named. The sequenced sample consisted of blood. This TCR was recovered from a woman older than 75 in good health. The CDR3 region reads CANSLASVLSLAKNIQYF. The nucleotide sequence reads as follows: TGTGCCAACAGCTTGGCCAGTGTCTTAAGCCTAGCCAAAAACATTCAGTACTTC.